Shown below are 30 T cell receptor beta chains from a single sample sequenced in a study of shared clonotypes between healthy human individuals. TCRdb keeps only in-frame clones here, not all; method: immunoSEQ multiplex PCR. Of some 2,500,000 clones in the sample, under 95% were seen once. The sample taken for sequencing was naive CD4+ T cells from PBMCs. Subset: CD45RA+ positively selected. Every receptor here comes from a man between 18 and 35 years old in good health. Some clones in this sample may be carry-over from other donors' samples.

The V gene is TRBV18, the J gene TRBJ2-7, with TRBD2 matching 9 bases. The CDR3 is made up of 14 amino acids. The germline V gene has CDR1 KGHSH and CDR2 LQKENI. V was pared by 3 bases and J by 3 bases, with 3 bases of the junction left unmatched. CDR3 nucleotide sequence: TGTGCCAGCTCACCGGATAGCGGGAGCTACGAGCAGTACTTC. Protein: CASSPDSGSYEQYF. Filled out from reference TRBV18 and TRBJ2-7, the complete variable domain reads NAGVMQNPRHLVRRRGQEARLRCSPMKGHSHVYWYRQLPEEGLKFMVYLQKENIIDESGMPKERFSAEFPKEGPSILRIQQVVRGDSAAYFCASSPDSGSYEQYFGPGTRLTVT.

The J gene is TRBJ2-7, the V gene TRBV5-3; D uncertain. TRBV5-3 is filed as an ORF, its function uncertain. CDR3 length: 17 residues. Trimming took 1 base from V and 0 from J, leaving 17 bases between them. The CDR3 sequence: CARSLWDYAEGSYEQYF. Here the CDR3 DNA reads TGTGCCAGAAGCTTGTGGGATTATGCGGAAGGCTCCTACGAGCAGTACTTC.

The V and J genes are TRBV18 and TRBJ2-7, with TRBD1 matching 8 bases. This CDR3 contains 14 residues. From germline, CDR1 is KGHSH and CDR2 LQKENI. V was clipped by 4 bases and J by 0 bases; unmatched bases: 2. As DNA, the CDR3 is TGTGCCAGCTCACGGGACAGGAGCTCCTACGAGCAGTACTTC. It specifies CASSRDRSSYEQYF.

On this clone: Additional DNA sequences in this sample encode the identical CDR3. The chain combines TRBV27 with TRBJ1-2; a possible D gene is TRBD1 (5 bases). Looked up from germline, CDR1 is MNHEY and CDR2 is SMNVEV (reference sequence). This CDR3 spans 12 amino acids. The V end lost 3 bases, the J end lost 5 bases, and 7 bases lay between the germline ends. The CDR3 region has the DNA TGTGCCAGCAGTTTTCAGGGATATGGCTACACCTTC. This translates into CASSFQGYGYTF.

CDR3: CASSPRQGVETQYF. The CDR3 DNA is TGTGCCAGCAGCCCCCGGCAGGGAGTGGAGACCCAGTACTTC. The genes are TRBV14 and TRBJ2-5; TRBD1 or TRBD2 may be the D gene (5 bases each). V was trimmed by 4 bases and J by 5 bases, leaving 14 bases between them. Germline loops: CDR1 SGHDN, CDR2 FVKESK. There are 14 residues in the CDR3.

This rearrangement joins TRBV7-2 to TRBJ2-5, with 10 nucleotides matching TRBD2. J gave up 4 bases and V 3 bases, and 8 bases lay outside the gene matches. Germline loops: CDR1 SGHTA, CDR2 FQGNSA. This CDR3 spans 16 amino acids. CDR3 protein: CASSLAWIAGGETQYF. The DNA for the CDR3 is TGTGCCAGCAGCTTGGCCTGGATAGCGGGAGGAGAGACCCAGTACTTC.

The V and J genes are TRBV11-2 and TRBJ1-1; D not certain. V was cut by 6 bases and J by 9 bases, with 8 bases left in between. This CDR3 contains 10 residues. Per the germline V gene, CDR1 is SGHAT and CDR2 is FQNNGV. The DNA for the CDR3 is TGTGCCAGCAGTATGGAGAAAGCTTTCTTT. As protein: CASSMEKAFF. The full variable domain, rest sourced from reference TRBV11-2 and TRBJ1-1, is EAGVAQSPRYKIIEKRQSVAFWCNPISGHATLYWYQQILGQGPKLLIQFQNNGVVDDSQLPKDRFSAERLKGVDSTLKIQPAKLEDSAVYLCASSMEKAFFGQGTRLTVV.

The rearrangement uses TRBV2 and TRBJ2-7; maybe TRBD1 (5 bases). The V and J ends lost 7 bases and 2 bases respectively, with 6 bases between them. The CDR3 length is 11 residues. Germline lookup yields CDR1 SNHLY and CDR2 FYNNEI. The CDR3: CASIRAYEQYF. In DNA, the CDR3 is TGTGCCAGCATCAGGGCCTACGAGCAGTACTTC.

The chain is built from TRBV7-6 and TRBJ2-3; the D gene is possibly TRBD2 (6 bases). Between the trimmed V and J ends, which lost 2 bases and 6 bases, there was a span of 18 bases. This CDR3 is 16 amino acids long. Germline CDR1 SGHVS, CDR2 FNYEAQ. The CDR3 DNA follows: TGTGCCAGCAGCTTAATCGGGGGTTCCTCAGGGGATACGCAGTATTTT. Residues: CASSLIGGSSGDTQYF.

This rearrangement joins TRBV4-1 to TRBJ2-3; D may be TRBD1 (6 bases). V gave up 4 bases and J gave up 2 bases, with 16 bases separating them. The CDR3 contains 16 residues. The germline gives CDR1 MGHRA, CDR2 YSYEKL. CDR3 loop: CASSPQGRKNTDTQYF. CDR3 DNA sequence: TGCGCCAGCAGCCCACAGGGACGGAAGAACACAGATACGCAGTATTTT.

CDR3 in DNA: TGTGCCAGCAGCTCCTTGACAGGGGCTAACTCTGGAAACACCATATATTTT. It is translated as CASSSLTGANSGNTIYF. The chain is built from TRBV5-5 and TRBJ1-3; 8 bases map to TRBD1. Germline V gene data show CDR1 as SGHKS and CDR2 as YYEKEE (reference sequence). Trimming removed 3 bases from V and 0 bases from J; junction bases left unmatched: 8. The CDR3 runs to 17 residues.

This sequence joins TRBV21-1 and TRBJ2-7; the listed D gene, TRBD2, was not tested against the DNA. TRBV21-1 is described as a pseudogene. The CDR3 runs to 15 residues. This CDR3 is CASSKPDTSGSEQYF. In DNA, the CDR3 is TGTGCCAGCAGCAAACCGGATACTAGCGGGAGCGAGCAGTACTTC.

The rearrangement links TRBV28 to TRBJ2-5, with 10 bases aligning to TRBD2. The CDR3 covers 15 residues. From germline, CDR1 is MDHEN and CDR2 SYDVKM. Trimming removed 6 bases from V and 1 base from J; junction bases left unmatched: 5. Here the CDR3 reads CASSSWTSGQETQYF. As DNA, the CDR3 is TGTGCCAGCAGCTCCTGGACTAGCGGCCAAGAGACCCAGTACTTC.

The V and J genes are TRBV19 and TRBJ1-4; the match to TRBD1 covers 9 bases. With V trimmed by 4 bases and J by 5 bases, 2 bases remained unmatched. CDR3 length: 14 residues. Germline CDR1 reads LNHDA; CDR2 reads SQIVND (reference sequence). DNA for the CDR3: TGTGCCAGTAGTAGGACAGGGGTAAATGAAAAACTGTTTTTT. Amino acids: CASSRTGVNEKLFF.

On this clone itself: Different DNA sequences within this sample yield the same CDR3. The chain uses TRBV5-1 and TRBJ2-5; 9 bases fit TRBD2. The CDR3 has 16 residues. CDR1 is SGHRS and CDR2 is YFSETQ in the germline V gene. The ends lost 1 base at V and 4 bases at J; junction bases unmatched: 8. The CDR3 reads CASSLPLAGVGETQYF. Here the CDR3 DNA reads TGCGCCAGCAGCTTGCCCTTAGCGGGAGTAGGAGAGACCCAGTACTTC.

This clone came up once. The CDR3 spells CASSFAYKGTGELFF. CDR3 coding DNA: TGTGCCAGCAGTTTCGCATACAAGGGAACCGGGGAGCTGTTTTTT. The genes are TRBV28 and TRBJ2-2; no firm D call. The CDR3 extends over 15 amino acids. V was cut by 3 bases and J by 5 bases, with 13 bases left in between. Per germline, CDR1 MDHEN and CDR2 SYDVKM.

This clone appeared a few times. This chain links TRBV29-1 with TRBJ1-1, with D uncertain. The CDR3 length is 13 residues. CDR1 and CDR2 from the germline V gene are SQVTM and ANQGSEA. Trimming shortened V by 4 bases and J by 1 base, and 10 bases separated the two germline ends. The CDR3 here is CSVVETPNTEAFF. CDR3 nucleotides: TGCAGCGTTGTGGAGACACCGAACACTGAAGCTTTCTTT.

The chain has TRBV6-4 and TRBJ1-1, with TRBD1 matching 8 bases. CDR3 length equals 19 residues. The germline CDR1 and CDR2 sequences are MRHNA and SNTAGT. Unmatched junction bases numbered 13, after V lost 0 bases and J lost 1 base. Here the CDR3 DNA reads TGTGCCAGCAGTGACTCGATAGGTGGCAGGGGGCGCAGGAACACTGAAGCTTTCTTT. It translates to CASSDSIGGRGRRNTEAFF.

The chain's CDR3 is CASSLGGGGAYNEQFF. CDR3 nucleotides: TGTGCCAGCAGCTTAGGCGGCGGGGGGGCTTACAATGAGCAGTTCTTC. The rearrangement uses TRBV11-3 and TRBJ2-1; 9 positions agree with TRBD2. Unmatched junction bases numbered 5, after V lost 1 base and J lost 4 bases. Germline CDR1 is SGHNT and CDR2 is YENEEA. This CDR3 has 16 residues.

About this clone: The sample has other DNA sequences that encode this CDR3 too. The J gene is TRBJ2-1, the V gene TRBV7-2; D possibly uses TRBD1 or TRBD2 (5 bases each). Per germline, CDR1 SGHTA and CDR2 FQGNSA. Deletions cut 1 base from V and 0 bases from J, with 10 bases between. The CDR3 runs to 16 residues. The CDR3 protein is CASSLVGTLSYNEQFF. CDR3 coding DNA: TGTGCCAGCAGCTTAGTAGGGACGCTCTCCTACAATGAGCAGTTCTTC.

A few counts support this clone. This chain connects TRBV18 to TRBJ1-1, with 9 bases lining up with TRBD1. Trimming at V came to 4 bases and at J to 1 base, leaving 4 bases not matched to a gene. The CDR3 runs 15 residues. Germline V CDR1 and CDR2: KGHSH, LQKENI. The CDR3 coding sequence is TGTGCCAGCTCACTCCGGACAGGGGAGAACACTGAAGCTTTCTTT. The encoded protein is CASSLRTGENTEAFF.

CDR3 sequence: CASKPQGRNTEAFF. Here the CDR3 DNA reads TGTGCCAGTAAACCCCAGGGGAGGAACACTGAAGCTTTCTTT. J is TRBJ1-1 and V is TRBV19; D is possibly TRBD1 (6 bases). This CDR3 has 14 residues. V was trimmed by 7 bases and J by 1 base, leaving 13 bases between them. Germline CDR1 is LNHDA and CDR2 is SQIVND (reference sequence). Variable domain in full (rest from reference TRBV19 and TRBJ1-1): DGGITQSPKYLFRKEGQNVTLSCEQNLNHDAMYWYRQDPGQGLRLIYYSQIVNDFQKGDIAEGYSVSREKKESFPLTVTSAQKNPTAFYLCASKPQGRNTEAFFGQGTRLTVV.

The gene calls are TRBV11-2 and TRBJ1-2, with 7 bases lining up with TRBD1. The CDR3 loop spans 15 amino acids. The germline CDR1 and CDR2 sequences are SGHAT and FQNNGV. With V trimmed by 3 bases and J by 2 bases, 6 bases remained unmatched. The chain's CDR3 is CASSLVRDRNYGYTF. CDR3 nucleotides: TGTGCCAGCAGCTTGGTCAGGGACAGAAACTATGGCTACACCTTC. The variable domain in full, completed from reference TRBV11-2 and TRBJ1-2, reads EAGVAQSPRYKIIEKRQSVAFWCNPISGHATLYWYQQILGQGPKLLIQFQNNGVVDDSQLPKDRFSAERLKGVDSTLKIQPAKLEDSAVYLCASSLVRDRNYGYTFGSGTRLTVV.

This clone was recorded once. V gene TRBV10-3 combines with J gene TRBJ2-7; D is uncertain. Trimming shortened V by 0 bases and J by 6 bases, and 9 bases separated the two germline ends. The length of the CDR3 is 13 residues. Germline V lookup: CDR1 ENHRY, CDR2 SYGVKD. The CDR3 bases are TGTGCCATCAGTGAGTCCGCTCGACCCGAGCAGTACTTC. Translation gives CAISESARPEQYF.

CDR3 amino acids: CASSPGRGETQYF. The CDR3 DNA is TGCGCCAGCAGCCCGGGACGTGGGGAGACCCAGTACTTC. V is TRBV5-1 and J is TRBJ2-5; D possibly matches TRBD1 or TRBD2 (5 bases each). The CDR3 totals 13 residues. CDR1 SGHRS and CDR2 YFSETQ come from the germline V gene. V was trimmed by 4 bases and J by 5 bases, leaving 12 bases between them.

V and J are TRBV28 and TRBJ2-5; maybe TRBD2 (5 bases). Trimming cost V 5 bases and J 6 bases, with 19 bases left between them. CDR1 is MDHEN, CDR2 SYDVKM, per germline. This CDR3 is 15 amino acids long. CDR3 loop: CASSRPTAGQQTQYF. The CDR3 DNA reads as TGTGCCAGCAGTCGACCGACGGCGGGTCAGCAGACCCAGTACTTC.

V usage is TRBV4-1 and J usage is TRBJ2-7; 7 positions agree with TRBD1. Trimming at V came to 0 bases and at J to 2 bases, leaving 4 bases not matched to a gene. CDR1 and CDR2 (germline): MGHRA, YSYEKL. The CDR3 is 15 residues long. CDR3 residues: CASSQDDRVPYEQYF. For the CDR3, the DNA is TGCGCCAGCAGCCAAGACGACAGGGTCCCCTACGAGCAGTACTTC.

The chain links TRBV5-1 to TRBJ2-2; D not certain. Germline V gives CDR1 SGHRS, CDR2 YFSETQ. Trimming pared 0 bases from V and 0 bases from J, leaving 12 bases between. This CDR3 spans 17 amino acids. The CDR3 spells CASSLGATLTNTGELFF. In DNA, the CDR3 is TGCGCCAGCAGCTTGGGGGCGACACTAACGAACACCGGGGAGCTGTTTTTT. Full variable domain (remainder filled in from reference TRBV5-1 and TRBJ2-2): KAGVTQTPRYLIKTRGQQVTLSCSPISGHRSVSWYQQTPGQGLQFLFEYFSETQRNKGNFPGRFSGRQFSNSRSEMNVSTLELGDSALYLCASSLGATLTNTGELFFGEGSRLTVL.

CDR3 sequence (DNA): TGCGCCAGCAGTGATCGGACAGGGGACACAGATACGCAGTATTTT. It codes for CASSDRTGDTDTQYF. The chain employs TRBV10-1 and TRBJ2-3, with TRBD1 matching 9 bases. The length of the CDR3 is 15 residues. Unmatched junction bases numbered 3, after V lost 3 bases and J lost 2 bases. CDR1 is WNHNN and CDR2 is SYGVQD in the germline V gene (reference sequence).

The V and J genes are TRBV2 and TRBJ2-7; D is uncertain. The germline gives CDR1 SNHLY, CDR2 FYNNEI. The CDR3 consists of 14 residues. Deletions cut 7 bases from V and 1 base from J, with 14 bases between. The DNA of the CDR3 is TGTGCCAGCACTACCGGCAGGCTATCCTACGAGCAGTACTTC. Amino acids: CASTTGRLSYEQYF.